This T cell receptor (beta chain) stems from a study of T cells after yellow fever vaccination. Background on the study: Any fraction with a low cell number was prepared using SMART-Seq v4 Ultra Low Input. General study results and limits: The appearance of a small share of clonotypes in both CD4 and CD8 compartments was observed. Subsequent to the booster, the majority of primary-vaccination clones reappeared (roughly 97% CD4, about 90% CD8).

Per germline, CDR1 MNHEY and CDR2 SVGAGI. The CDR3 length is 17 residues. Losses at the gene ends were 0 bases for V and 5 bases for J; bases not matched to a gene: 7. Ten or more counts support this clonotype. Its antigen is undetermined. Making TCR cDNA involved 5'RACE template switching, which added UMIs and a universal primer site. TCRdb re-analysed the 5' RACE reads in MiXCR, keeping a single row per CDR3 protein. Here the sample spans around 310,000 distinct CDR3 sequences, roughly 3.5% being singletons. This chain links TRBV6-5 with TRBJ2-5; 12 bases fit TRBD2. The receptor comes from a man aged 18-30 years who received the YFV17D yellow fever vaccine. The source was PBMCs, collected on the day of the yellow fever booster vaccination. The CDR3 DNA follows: TGTGCCAGCAGTTACTCGGCTAGCGGGGGGGCCGGTGAGACCCAGTACTTC. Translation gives CASSYSASGGAGETQYF.